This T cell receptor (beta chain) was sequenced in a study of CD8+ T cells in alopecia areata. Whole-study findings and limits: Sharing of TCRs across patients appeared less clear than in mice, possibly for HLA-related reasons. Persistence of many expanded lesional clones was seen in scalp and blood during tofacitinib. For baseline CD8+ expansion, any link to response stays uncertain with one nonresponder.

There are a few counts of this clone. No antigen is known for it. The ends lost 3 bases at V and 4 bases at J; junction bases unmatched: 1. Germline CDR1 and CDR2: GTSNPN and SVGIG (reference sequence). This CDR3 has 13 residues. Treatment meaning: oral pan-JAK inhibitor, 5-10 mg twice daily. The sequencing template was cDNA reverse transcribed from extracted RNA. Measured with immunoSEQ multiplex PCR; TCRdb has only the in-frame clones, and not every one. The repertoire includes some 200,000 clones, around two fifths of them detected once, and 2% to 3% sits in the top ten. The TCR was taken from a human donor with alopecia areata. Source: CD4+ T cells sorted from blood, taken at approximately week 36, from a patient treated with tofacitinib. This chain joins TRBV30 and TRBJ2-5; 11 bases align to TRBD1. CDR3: CAWRGTGGETQYF. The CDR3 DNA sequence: TGTGCCTGGAGAGGGACAGGGGGAGAGACCCAGTACTTC.